This T cell receptor beta chain derives from a study of blood T cell repertoires in COVID-19. The overall study: From T cells, B-cell-depleted T cells, or PBMCs came the material, which was cDNA or gDNA.

The data were produced by immunoSEQ multiplex PCR, yet TCRdb's version contains in-frame clones alone and is incomplete. The data show about 15,000 clones, roughly 80% seen once. The V gene's germline CDR1 is SGHRS and CDR2 YFSETQ. Trimming pared 4 bases from V and 7 bases from J, leaving 11 bases between. This CDR3 comprises 13 residues. V usage is TRBV5-1 and J usage is TRBJ2-2, with a weak D call TRBD1 (5 bases). Sequences were obtained from peripheral blood. The clonotype comes from a man aged 70 or older with active or convalescent COVID-19. The CDR3 DNA is TGCGCCAGCAGCCCGCAGGGCTTCGGGGAGCTGTTTTTT. Amino acids: CASSPQGFGELFF.